This T cell receptor beta chain was captured in a study of cytomegalovirus exposure and HLA in healthy donors. Findings and limits, study-wide: Most observed TCR sequences were rare, whereas some public TCRs were detected in many donors. The CMV antigen specificity of a few CMV-associated chains was confirmed through in vitro analysis.

The germline V and J ends were trimmed by 5 bases and 6 bases, with 13 bases remaining between them. The CDR3 totals 14 residues. Germline values: CDR1 SGHVS, CDR2 FQNEAQ. Using immunoSEQ multiplex PCR, the repertoire was profiled, and TCRdb retains in-frame clones only, with some absent. The sample records 150,000 to 200,000 clones, over 65% being singletons. This clone was seen only once. Its antigen is not identified. This chain uses TRBV7-8 with TRBJ2-2; a weak D match, TRBD1 (6 bases). Sequenced: PBMCs. The receptor was isolated from a man between 18 and 35 years old in good health and CMV-seropositive. CDR3 nucleotide sequence: TGTGCCAGCAGCCGAGTACAGGGCCCCGGGGAGCTGTTTTTT. Amino acid sequence: CASSRVQGPGELFF.